This T cell receptor beta chain came from a study of T cell responses to AZD1222 COVID-19 vaccine. This clone was seen only once. The antigen is unknown. Findings and limits, study-wide: Clonal diversity may have been underestimated, and the donors were mostly white British, with more females than males.

The CDR3 spans 15 residues. The V segment lost 5 bases and the J segment 4 bases; nucleotides outside the gene matches: 8. In germline, CDR1 is SGHTA, CDR2 FQGTGA. The assay was immunoSEQ multiplex PCR, and TCRdb's table has in-frame clones only and misses some. The sample includes roughly 120,000 clones, about 86% of them seen just once. J is TRBJ2-1 and V is TRBV7-3, with 7 bases lining up with TRBD1. The sequencing here drew on peripheral blood, taken on day 0 of AZD1222 vaccination. The sequence came from an adult in good health. In nucleotides, the CDR3 is TGTGCCAGCAGCCCCCCCGGGACAGCTTACAATGAGCAGTTCTTC. This sequence encodes CASSPPGTAYNEQFF.